These 28 T cell receptor beta chains originate from one sample sequenced in a study of patients and donors after allogeneic stem cell transplantation. MiXCR, run by TCRdb on the RT-PCR reads, gives a single entry per CDR3 protein. The sample has 85,000 to 90,000 distinct CDR3 sequences, roughly 43% seen once. The sample taken for sequencing was blood, either unsorted or a sorted T cell fraction (not recorded which). These receptors were taken from a human donor who was either an allogeneic HSCT recipient or a stem cell or donor lymphocyte infusion donor (not recorded which). It is not recorded whose cells these are; they may come from a transplant donor.

This clonotype was seen more than once but under ten times. J is TRBJ1-2 and V is TRBV4-2; D possibly corresponds to TRBD1 (5 bases). CDR1 is LGHNA, CDR2 YNFKEQ, per germline. The CDR3 has 15 amino acids. V dropped 0 bases and J dropped 8 bases, with 16 bases sitting between them. CDR3: CASSQEQVNSPGYTF. CDR3 sequence (DNA): TGTGCCAGCAGCCAAGAACAGGTTAACTCTCCGGGCTACACCTTC.

This clonotype has only a few counts. The chain joins TRBV12-3 or TRBV12-4 to TRBJ1-2; no reliable D call. With 1 base removed from V and 6 bases from J, the gap between germline ends came to 12 bases. The CDR3 contains 14 residues. The CDR3 coding sequence is TGTGCCAGCAGTTTAGGGTCCTTCCCCCATGGCTACACCTTC. Amino acids: CASSLGSFPHGYTF.

This chain joins TRBV5-1 and TRBJ2-1; D might be TRBD2 (6 bases). The CDR3 is 15 amino acids. V was cut by 1 base and J by 5 bases, with 13 bases left in between. Germline V gene sequence: CDR1 SGHRS, CDR2 YFSETQ. CDR3: CASSLFSGYNNEQFF. In nucleotides, the CDR3 is TGCGCCAGCAGCTTGTTTAGCGGATACAACAATGAGCAGTTCTTC.

The chain employs TRBV28 and TRBJ1-2; possible D gene TRBD1, 5 bases. The CDR3 spans 13 residues. Germline V gene data show CDR1 as MDHEN and CDR2 as SYDVKM. Trimming left V 6 bases short and J 4 bases short, with 12 bases between. CDR3 bases: TGTGCCAGCAGCCAGGGCCCTTCCTATGGCTACACCTTC. This codes for CASSQGPSYGYTF.

J is TRBJ1-2 and V is TRBV21-1; the D call of TRBD1 is as the table states it, not checked on the DNA. TRBV21-1 is described as a pseudogene. The CDR3 runs to 14 residues. The CDR3: CASSTRQPHYGYTF. CDR3 DNA: TGTGCCAGCAGCACCCGACAGCCCCACTATGGCTACACCTTC.

This sequence joins TRBV6-5 and TRBJ1-5; maybe TRBD1 (5 bases). The CDR3 sequence is 17 residues long. Germline CDR1 and CDR2: MNHEY and SVGAGI. V gave up 0 bases and J gave up 0 bases, with 12 bases separating them. The CDR3 DNA follows: TGTGCCAGCAGTTACTCGAAGCGGGGGGGTAGCAATCAGCCCCAGCATTTT. This sequence encodes CASSYSKRGGSNQPQHF.

The J gene is TRBJ2-7, the V gene TRBV4-3; no firm D call. Germline V CDR1 and CDR2: LGHNA, YSLEER. CDR3 length equals 14 residues. Trimming took off 0 bases at V and 3 bases at J, with 9 bases between the two ends. The chain's CDR3 is CASSQDRSHYEQYF. CDR3 DNA sequence: TGCGCCAGCAGCCAAGACAGGTCTCACTACGAGCAGTACTTC.

This sequence joins TRBV7-2 and TRBJ2-5; D is perhaps TRBD1 or TRBD2 (6 bases each). Looked up from germline, CDR1 is SGHTA and CDR2 is FQGNSA. The length of the CDR3 is 17 residues. Deletions cut 3 bases from V and 5 bases from J, with 22 bases between. In nucleotides, the CDR3 is TGTGCCAGCAGCTTCTGGGGGGCCCAAGGGTACGGGGAGACCCAGTACTTC. It translates to CASSFWGAQGYGETQYF.

This clonotype showed up just a few times. The V call is TRBV7-9, the J call TRBJ1-4, with D unresolved. The CDR3 loop spans 12 amino acids. Germline V lookup: CDR1 SEHNR, CDR2 FQNEAQ (reference sequence). The V end was cut by 11 bases, the J end by 8 bases, with 15 bases between. The CDR3 sequence: CAFSGPGEKLFF. CDR3 coding DNA: TGTGCCTTTTCAGGCCCCGGGGAAAAACTGTTTTTT.

The chain combines TRBV20-1 with TRBJ1-3; D gene unclear. CDR1 DFQATT and CDR2 SNEGSKA come from the germline V gene (reference sequence). Trimming removed 4 bases at V and 4 bases at J, with 2 bases between. CDR3 length: 10 residues. Here the CDR3 reads CSAIGNTIYF. In DNA, the CDR3 is TGCAGTGCTATCGGAAACACCATATATTTT.

The rearrangement joins TRBV4-2 to TRBJ1-4; 9 nucleotides match TRBD1. Germline V CDR1 and CDR2: LGHNA, YNFKEQ. The V segment lost 0 bases and the J segment 5 bases; nucleotides outside the gene matches: 7. The CDR3 loop spans 17 amino acids. The CDR3 DNA follows: TGTGCCAGCAGCCAAGATGTTATCGGGACAGGGAATGAAAAACTGTTTTTT. This encodes CASSQDVIGTGNEKLFF.

This clonotype was observed a handful of times. The rearrangement uses TRBV20-1 and TRBJ1-1; D is unclear. This CDR3 has 12 amino acids. V lost 5 bases and J lost 6, with 13 bases in between. Germline V gene lookup returns CDR1 DFQATT and CDR2 SNEGSKA (reference sequence). The DNA for the CDR3 is TGCAGTGCTGTACACAGAGCCTCTGAAGCTTTCTTT. Protein: CSAVHRASEAFF.

This clonotype came up a few times. The chain combines TRBV7-9 with TRBJ1-4, with D uncertain. The CDR3 runs 12 residues. From germline, CDR1 is SEHNR and CDR2 FQNEAQ (reference sequence). V was cut by 3 bases and J by 7 bases, with 6 bases left in between. CDR3 sequence: CASSFSPEKLFF. CDR3 DNA sequence: TGTGCCAGCAGCTTCTCTCCTGAAAAACTGTTTTTT.

The V and J genes are TRBV29-1 and TRBJ1-2, with D unresolved. The V gene lost 1 base and the J gene lost 6 bases, with 12 bases spanning the gap. Germline values: CDR1 SQVTM, CDR2 ANQGSEA. CDR3 length: 13 residues. CDR3 coding DNA: TGCAGCGTTGAAGGGGCGATCGTAAATGGCTACACCTTC. Amino acids: CSVEGAIVNGYTF. Full variable domain (rest looked up from reference TRBV29-1 and TRBJ1-2): SAVISQKPSRDICQRGTSLTIQCQVDSQVTMMFWYRQQPGQSLTLIATANQGSEATYESGFVIDKFPISRPNLTFSTLTVSNMSPEDSSIYLCSVEGAIVNGYTFGSGTRLTVV.

The gene calls are TRBV3-1 and TRBJ1-2; TRBD1 matches at 10 bases. V was clipped by 5 bases and J by 7 bases; unmatched bases: 13. CDR3 length: 16 residues. Germline V gene lookup returns CDR1 LGHDT and CDR2 YNNKEL (reference sequence). The CDR3 bases are TGTGCCAGCAGCGAAGGGACAGGGGCTTTCTTTCGTGGCTACACCTTC. This translates into CASSEGTGAFFRGYTF.

V usage is TRBV4-2 and J usage is TRBJ2-1; 9 bases agree with TRBD2. Germline V gene lookup returns CDR1 LGHNA and CDR2 YNFKEQ. The CDR3 extends over 18 amino acids. The junction had 9 bases not matched to a gene; V was cut back by 2 bases and J by 1 base. The CDR3 nucleotides read TGTGCCAGCAGCCAACTTCATAGCGGGAGTTTTTCCTACAATGAGCAGTTCTTC. Translated: CASSQLHSGSFSYNEQFF.

This clonotype was seen more than once but under ten times. The chain joins TRBV12-3 or TRBV12-4 to TRBJ2-1; 11 bases match TRBD2. Trimming removed 3 bases from V and 8 bases from J; junction bases left unmatched: 9. This CDR3 spans 16 amino acids. The CDR3 DNA follows: TGTGCCAGCAGTTTTCGAGTAGCGGGAGGGTTAGATGAGCAGTTCTTC. Protein product: CASSFRVAGGLDEQFF.

The chain is built from TRBV28 and TRBJ2-5; TRBD1 might be the D (6 bases). The CDR3 spans 14 residues. V was cut by 3 bases and J by 4 bases, with 12 bases left in between. Germline V gene sequence: CDR1 MDHEN, CDR2 SYDVKM. The CDR3 DNA reads as TGTGCCAGCAGTTTGGACAGTAGCTCAGAGACCCAGTACTTC. Protein product: CASSLDSSSETQYF.

V and J are TRBV28 and TRBJ1-2; D may be TRBD1 (5 bases). Between the trimmed V and J ends, which lost 6 bases and 3 bases, there was a span of 23 bases. The germline gives CDR1 MDHEN, CDR2 SYDVKM. This CDR3 has 17 residues. CDR3 in amino acids: CASRSLIRQGADYGYTF. CDR3 bases: TGTGCCAGCAGATCCCTGATCCGGCAGGGAGCAGACTATGGCTACACCTTC.

The J gene is TRBJ1-1, the V gene TRBV5-1; D ambiguous. Trimming took off 4 bases at V and 0 bases at J, with 16 bases between the two ends. CDR3 length: 16 residues. Per the germline V gene, CDR1 is SGHRS and CDR2 is YFSETQ. CDR3 DNA: TGCGCCAGCAGCAACAGTGCGCGGGATTTGAACACTGAAGCTTTCTTT. As protein: CASSNSARDLNTEAFF.

This chain links TRBV7-9 with TRBJ1-1, with 8 bases matching TRBD1. CDR1 and CDR2 (germline): SEHNR, FQNEAQ (reference sequence). This CDR3 region has 16 residues. V gave up 5 bases and J gave up 5 bases; unmatched junction bases: 13. The CDR3 here is CASSPGQGGRWTEAFF. The CDR3 DNA is TGTGCCAGCAGCCCAGGACAGGGCGGGCGTTGGACTGAAGCTTTCTTT.

The chain combines TRBV12-3 or TRBV12-4 with TRBJ1-4; D remains unclear. There are 13 residues in the CDR3. Trimming took 5 bases from V and 8 from J, leaving 12 bases between them. For the CDR3, the DNA is TGTGCCAGCAGTCCGACCTGGGGAGAAAAACTGTTTTTT. Encoded protein: CASSPTWGEKLFF.

This clonotype showed up just a few times. The J gene is TRBJ1-2, the V gene TRBV27, with D unclear. The CDR3 runs 13 residues. Germline V CDR1 and CDR2: MNHEY, SMNVEV (reference sequence). Deletions cut 8 bases from V and 11 bases from J, with 21 bases between. The CDR3 spells CASSQVTGLDYTF. In DNA, the CDR3 is TGTGCCAGCTCCCAAGTAACTGGGCTGGATTACACCTTC.

The rearrangement uses TRBV10-3 and TRBJ1-5, with D uncertain. The CDR3 is made up of 15 amino acids. Germline CDR1 and CDR2: ENHRY and SYGVKD. V was shortened by 3 bases and J by 1 base, with 10 bases between the two germline ends. The CDR3 protein is CAISERPPSNQPQHF. CDR3 sequence (DNA): TGTGCCATCAGTGAAAGGCCGCCGAGCAATCAGCCCCAGCATTTT.

CDR3 DNA sequence: TGCGCCAGCAGCTTGGCCTGGGGGGTCAAAGTTGGCTACACCTTC. Protein: CASSLAWGVKVGYTF. The V and J genes are TRBV5-1 and TRBJ1-2, with D possibly matching TRBD1 (5 bases). Trimming removed 0 bases at V and 7 bases at J, with 16 bases between. The CDR3 totals 15 residues. Germline CDR1 reads SGHRS; CDR2 reads YFSETQ.

The V gene is TRBV20-1, the J gene TRBJ1-2; D is possibly TRBD1 (5 bases). The CDR3 loop spans 15 amino acids. The germline V gene encodes CDR1 DFQATT and CDR2 SNEGSKA (reference sequence). Trimming shortened V by 0 bases and J by 6 bases, and 17 bases separated the two germline ends. CDR3 sequence (DNA): TGCAGTGCTAGAGATAAGTCACGGGCAGGGCATGGCTACACCTTC. It codes for CSARDKSRAGHGYTF.

The chain recombines TRBV4-3 with TRBJ1-1; D perhaps matches TRBD1 (5 bases). Trimming removed 0 bases at V and 4 bases at J, with 15 bases between. Per germline, CDR1 LGHNA and CDR2 YSLEER. The CDR3 consists of 16 residues. CDR3 bases: TGCGCCAGCAGCCAAGATTTCGGAACAGGTGGCACTGAAGCTTTCTTT. It is translated as CASSQDFGTGGTEAFF.

The rearrangement links TRBV12-3 or TRBV12-4 to TRBJ2-1; 12 bases fit TRBD2. The CDR3 totals 17 residues. V gave up 3 bases and J gave up 6 bases; unmatched junction bases: 9. The DNA of the CDR3 is TGTGCCAGCAGTTTTCGGCTAGCGGGAGGGCAGGTCAATGAGCAGTTCTTC. This translates into CASSFRLAGGQVNEQFF.